This TCR beta chain derives from a study of shared clonotypes between healthy human individuals. Findings of the study overall: Generally, estimated richness proved larger in naive subsets than it did in memory subsets.

Clones were sequenced by immunoSEQ multiplex PCR, and TCRdb holds only the in-frame ones, with some missing. In the table there are over a million clones, around three quarters of which are singletons. This clone occurred a few times. The antigen is not known. The length of the CDR3 is 19 residues. Germline CDR1 is MRHNA and CDR2 is SNTAGT. Deletions cut 4 bases from V and 2 bases from J, with 24 bases between. This chain links TRBV6-4 with TRBJ2-1; no firm D call. The clonotype comes from a man aged 18 to 29 in good health. Some clones in this sample may be carry-over from other donors' samples. The material sequenced was memory CD4+ T cells from PBMCs. Subset indicated: CD45RA-negative fraction. CDR3 sequence reads: CASSGPHRAKLNPYNEQFF. CDR3 nucleotide sequence: TGTGCCAGCAGTGGTCCTCACCGCGCGAAACTCAATCCCTACAATGAGCAGTTCTTC.